This TCR beta chain was recorded in a study of T cells after yellow fever vaccination. Study-wide results and caveats: The secondary response showed a weaker magnitude and a faster peak, day 5 versus 15. Abundant clonotypes from the bulk population could have been carried over as contaminants into FACS-sorted repertoires.

In the case of this clonotype: Its antigen is not identified. This may be a read error, as it is one base from a much larger clone.

The study made its TCR cDNA through 5'RACE template switching. That step introduced a universal primer site along with UMIs. Each CDR3 protein gets one entry after TCRdb re-called the 5' RACE reads with MiXCR. This table has around 120,000 distinct CDR3 sequences, around 7.2% appearing once. V shed 6 bases and J 4 bases; nucleotides not matched to a gene: 9. The CDR3 spans 15 residues. Germline CDR1 MNHEY, CDR2 SVGEGT. The source was CD4+ T cells sorted from PBMCs, collected approximately 47 days after the first yellow fever vaccination. This sequence originates from a man aged 18 to 29 who received the YFV17D yellow fever vaccine. The rearrangement links TRBV6-2 or TRBV6-3 to TRBJ2-5, with 9 bases lining up with TRBD1. CDR3 residues: CASRSGQGLIETQYF. CDR3 in DNA: TGTGCCAGCAGGTCGGGACAGGGATTAATAGAGACCCAGTACTTC.